The rows below give T cell receptor beta chains drawn from one sample of a study of blood T cell repertoires in COVID-19. Repertoires were generated with immunoSEQ multiplex PCR, while TCRdb's copy carries only in-frame clones and drops some. The sample contains just under 85,000 clones, approximately 86% of which appear only once. Sequencing was performed on peripheral blood. The source is a man older than 75 with active or convalescent COVID-19. Both conserved end residues are part of each CDR3. A D gene is named only where the DNA matches it firmly. Not all rows give a size; the values are once, few, many and, for expanded clones, a class.

CDR3nt	CDR3aa	abundance	v_gene	d_gene	j_gene
TGTGCCAGCAGTCTGACAGGGGCTGGTGGAGCTAATGAAAAACTGTTTTTT	CASSLTGAGGANEKLFF	few	TRBV6-6	TRBD1	TRBJ1-4
TGTGCCAGCAGTTTACGGACAGCGAACACCGGGGAGCTGTTTTTT	CASSLRTANTGELFF	-	TRBV6-5	-	TRBJ2-2
TGTGCCAGCAGCTCACAGGGTGGCAAGAGCACAGATACGCAGTATTTT	CASSSQGGKSTDTQYF	-	TRBV7-8	-	TRBJ2-3
TGTGCCAGCAGTCGACAGGGTCAAGCGCAGCCCCAGCATTTT	CASSRQGQAQPQHF	-	TRBV27	TRBD1	TRBJ1-5
TGTGCCAGTAAGGTTCAGGGCACAGATACGCAGTATTTT	CASKVQGTDTQYF	-	TRBV19	-	TRBJ2-3
TGTGCCAGCAGTCCTCGACAGGGGGCTCGTGAAAAACTGTTTTTT	CASSPRQGAREKLFF	-	TRBV28	TRBD1	TRBJ1-4
TGTGCCAGCAGTTTATCGGTGACGACGGGGATTAATGAAAAACTGTTTTTT	CASSLSVTTGINEKLFF	once	TRBV27	-	TRBJ1-4
TGTGCCAGCAGCTTGTATACTATTATTTATGGCTACACCTTC	CASSLYTIIYGYTF	-	TRBV5-6	-	TRBJ1-2
TGTGCCAGCTCACTCACGGGACAGGGAACAATCTCGGCTTTCTTT	CASSLTGQGTISAFF	-	TRBV18	TRBD1	TRBJ1-1
TGCGCCAGCAGCTTAGGTAAGGGAGGGGAAGCTTTCTTT	CASSLGKGGEAFF	-	TRBV5-1	-	TRBJ1-1
TGTGCCAGCAGTCTCGGTCACTCTGGAAACACCATATATTTT	CASSLGHSGNTIYF	few	TRBV27	-	TRBJ1-3
TGTGCCAGCAGCTTAGATTTTGGGGACAACTCCAATCAGCCCCAGCATTTT	CASSLDFGDNSNQPQHF	-	TRBV7-8	-	TRBJ1-5
TGTGCCAGCAGGCGACCCACAGGGACCGGGGAGCTGTTTTTT	CASRRPTGTGELFF	-	TRBV3-1/TRBV3-2	-	TRBJ2-2
TGTGCCAGCAGTCCAGGGGGAGCTAACTATGGCTACACCTTC	CASSPGGANYGYTF	-	TRBV28	TRBD1	TRBJ1-2
TGCAGCGTTGAAGATTCAAATAGCGGGAACTACAATGAGCAGTTCTTC	CSVEDSNSGNYNEQFF	-	TRBV29-1	TRBD2	TRBJ2-1
TGCGCCAGCAGCCAAGAACAAAGGGGGCCGAACACTGAAGCTTTCTTT	CASSQEQRGPNTEAFF	-	TRBV4-1	TRBD1	TRBJ1-1
TGTGCCAGCAGCCTGTACAGGGTGGGCGAGACCCAGTACTTC	CASSLYRVGETQYF	once	TRBV27	-	TRBJ2-5
TGTGCCAGCAGCTTAAGACAGTTTGGAAACACCATATATTTT	CASSLRQFGNTIYF	-	TRBV5-6	-	TRBJ1-3
TGTGCCAGTAGATTAAACTCTGGAAACACCATATATTTT	CASRLNSGNTIYF	once	TRBV19	-	TRBJ1-3
TGTGCCAGCAGCGCCGGGACAGGATACTATGGCTACACCTTC	CASSAGTGYYGYTF	-	TRBV7-2	TRBD1	TRBJ1-2
TGTGCCAGCAGCCAAGATAGCGGGGTTTACAATGAGCAGTTCTTC	CASSQDSGVYNEQFF	once	TRBV3-1/TRBV3-2	TRBD2	TRBJ2-1
TGCGCCAGCAGCGTGACAGCCTCTGGAAACACCATATATTTT	CASSVTASGNTIYF	-	TRBV5-1	-	TRBJ1-3
TGTGCCAGCAAAGCGGGGCCCACAGATACGCAGTATTTT	CASKAGPTDTQYF	-	TRBV27	TRBD2	TRBJ2-3
TGCGCCAGCAGCCCGGGACTAGCGGGGGGTACAGATACGCAGTATTTT	CASSPGLAGGTDTQYF	-	TRBV5-1	TRBD2	TRBJ2-3
TGTGCCAGCAGTGAGTGGGGACAGGGCCCCCATGAGCAGTTCTTC	CASSEWGQGPHEQFF	-	TRBV2	TRBD1	TRBJ2-1
TGTGCCAGCACTCGGAGGGAGGCCGGGGAGCTGTTTTTT	CASTRREAGELFF	-	TRBV6-6	-	TRBJ2-2
TGTGCCAGCAGCCCTGCAATTCAGGGGGCATCAGAGACCCAGTACTTC	CASSPAIQGASETQYF	-	TRBV11-2	TRBD1	TRBJ2-5
TGTGCCAGCAGGTCAGGGGCGGACTATGGCTACACCTTC	CASRSGADYGYTF	-	TRBV11-3	-	TRBJ1-2
TGTGCCAGCAGGGCCGGGACAGGGGTAGGGTATGGCTACACCTTC	CASRAGTGVGYGYTF	-	TRBV6-5	TRBD1	TRBJ1-2
TGCGCCAGCCGAACAGACGCACGAGAAGCTTTCTTT	CASRTDAREAFF	-	TRBV5-1	-	TRBJ1-1
TGTGCCAGCAGTTACCCCCGACAGGGGGCCTACCAAGAGACCCAGTACTTC	CASSYPRQGAYQETQYF	few	TRBV6-2/TRBV6-3	TRBD1	TRBJ2-5
TGCAGCGCGGGACAAATGTCCGGGGAGCTGTTTTTT	CSAGQMSGELFF	-	TRBV29-1	-	TRBJ2-2
TGTGCCAGCAGTTCCCTGGACAGTAACTATGGCTACACCTTC	CASSSLDSNYGYTF	-	TRBV6-6	-	TRBJ1-2
TGTGCCAGCAGCACGGACAGGAGAACCGGGGAGCTGTTTTTT	CASSTDRRTGELFF	-	TRBV5-4	TRBD1	TRBJ2-2
TGTGCCAGTAGTATAATTCGGGGGGCATCGAATGAGCAGTTCTTC	CASSIIRGASNEQFF	once	TRBV19	-	TRBJ2-1
TGCAGCGTTGAGCGTCCCGGGACAGGGGCATACAATGAGCAGTTCTTC	CSVERPGTGAYNEQFF	-	TRBV29-1	TRBD1	TRBJ2-1
TGTGCCAGCAGTACTAGCGGGAGTCATACGCAGTATTTT	CASSTSGSHTQYF	few	TRBV28	TRBD2	TRBJ2-3
TGTGCCAGCAGCTTAAGGGGAAGAGGGGGCCTAACCTCCTACAATGAGCAGTTCTTC	CASSLRGRGGLTSYNEQFF	-	TRBV7-3	TRBD1	TRBJ2-1
TGTGCCAGCGGATATGCAGGGATTAAAAGCTATGGCTACACCTTC	CASGYAGIKSYGYTF	-	TRBV18	-	TRBJ1-2
TGTGCCAGCAGATCGGACAGGGCAGTGTACAATGAGCAGTTCTTC	CASRSDRAVYNEQFF	-	TRBV6-5	TRBD1	TRBJ2-1
TGTGCCAGCAGCTTAGCCGGGGACAACTCTGGAAACACCATATATTTT	CASSLAGDNSGNTIYF	-	TRBV11-2	-	TRBJ1-3
TGTGCCAGCAGCCTAGACCGAGAGGGTGGCTACACCTTC	CASSLDREGGYTF	-	TRBV9	-	TRBJ1-2
TGTGCCAGCAGCCCTCAACTAGTTTCCCCCGTTGAGCAGTTCTTC	CASSPQLVSPVEQFF	-	TRBV11-2	-	TRBJ2-1
TGTGCCAGCTCACCACCTGACAGGGTGAGGGCCAAAAACATTCAGTACTTC	CASSPPDRVRAKNIQYF	-	TRBV18	TRBD1	TRBJ2-4
TGTGCCAGTGCCCAGCGGGGACTAGATACGCAGTATTTT	CASAQRGLDTQYF	-	TRBV19	TRBD2	TRBJ2-3
TGTGCCAGCAGCTTATTTGGAGCGGGACTGAGGCAAGAGACCCAGTACTTC	CASSLFGAGLRQETQYF	-	TRBV7-9	TRBD2	TRBJ2-5
TGTGCCAGCTCCCGTGGGGGGATCTATGGCTACACCTTC	CASSRGGIYGYTF	-	TRBV2	-	TRBJ1-2
TGCGCCAGCAGCTTGGGTTACGGGTCAGAAAACACTGAAGCTTTCTTT	CASSLGYGSENTEAFF	-	TRBV5-1	-	TRBJ1-1
TGTGCCAGCTCACCTGCGCGACTAGCGGGGCCACCAACTAGCACAGATACGCAGTATTTT	CASSPARLAGPPTSTDTQYF	once	TRBV18	TRBD2	TRBJ2-3
TGTGCCAGCAGCAAAGATGGCCAGAAAGGGGACAATGAGCAGTTCTTC	CASSKDGQKGDNEQFF	-	TRBV21-1	-	TRBJ2-1
TGCAGTGCTAGTAGACAGGGCAACTATGGCTACACCTTC	CSASRQGNYGYTF	-	TRBV20-1	TRBD1	TRBJ1-2
TGTGCCAGCAGCCCAAAACGGAGGCACCACAATGAGCAGTTCTTC	CASSPKRRHHNEQFF	-	TRBV3-1/TRBV3-2	-	TRBJ2-1
TGTGCCAGCAGGGGGGGGACTAGTGGTGAGCAGTTCTTC	CASRGGTSGEQFF	-	TRBV12-3/TRBV12-4	TRBD2	TRBJ2-1
TGTGCCAGCAGCCAGGGGGGCTATGGCTACACCTTC	CASSQGGYGYTF	-	TRBV3-1/TRBV3-2	-	TRBJ1-2
TGCGCCAGCAGCTTGGTTACACTTCGGCGGGATACGCAGTATTTT	CASSLVTLRRDTQYF	-	TRBV5-1	-	TRBJ2-3